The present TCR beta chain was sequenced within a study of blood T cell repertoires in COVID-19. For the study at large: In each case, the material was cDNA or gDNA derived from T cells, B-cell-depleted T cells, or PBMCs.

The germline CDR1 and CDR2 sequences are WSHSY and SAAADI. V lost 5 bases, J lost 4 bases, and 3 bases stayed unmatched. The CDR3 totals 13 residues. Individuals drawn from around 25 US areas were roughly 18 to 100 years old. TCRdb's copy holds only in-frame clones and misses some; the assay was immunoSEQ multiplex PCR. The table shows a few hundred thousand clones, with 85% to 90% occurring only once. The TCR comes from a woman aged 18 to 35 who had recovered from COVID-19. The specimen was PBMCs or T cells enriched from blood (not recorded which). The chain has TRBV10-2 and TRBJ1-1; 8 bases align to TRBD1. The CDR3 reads CASSSQGATEAFF. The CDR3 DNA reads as TGCGCCAGCAGTTCCCAGGGGGCCACTGAAGCTTTCTTT.